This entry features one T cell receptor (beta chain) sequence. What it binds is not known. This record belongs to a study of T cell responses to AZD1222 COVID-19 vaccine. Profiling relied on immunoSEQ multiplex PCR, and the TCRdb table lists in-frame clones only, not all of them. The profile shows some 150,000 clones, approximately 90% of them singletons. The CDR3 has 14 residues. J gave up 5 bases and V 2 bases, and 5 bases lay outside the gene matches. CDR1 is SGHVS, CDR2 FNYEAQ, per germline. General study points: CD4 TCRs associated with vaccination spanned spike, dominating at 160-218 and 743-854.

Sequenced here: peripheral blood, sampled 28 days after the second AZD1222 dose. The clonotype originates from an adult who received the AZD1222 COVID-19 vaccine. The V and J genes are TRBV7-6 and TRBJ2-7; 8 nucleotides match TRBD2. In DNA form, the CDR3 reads TGTGCCAGCAGCTTAAGGCGGGAGGCCCACGAGCAGTACTTC. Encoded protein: CASSLRREAHEQYF. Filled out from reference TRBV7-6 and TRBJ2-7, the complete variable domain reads GAGVSQSPRYKVTKRGQDVALRCDPISGHVSLYWYRQALGQGPEFLTYFNYEAQQDKSGLPNDRFSAERPEGSISTLTIQRTEQRDSAMYRCASSLRREAHEQYFGPGTRLTVT.